This TCR beta chain is drawn from a study of T cell responses to AZD1222 COVID-19 vaccine. Study context: Whether given at about 4 or about 12 weeks, second doses were pooled.

Findings and caveats of the study: The CD4 TCRs associated with vaccination extended across spike and predominated at 160-218 and 743-854.

About this clone: Its target is not known.

V dropped 4 bases and J dropped 6; count of bases not matched to a gene: 15. Germline V gives CDR1 SEHNR, CDR2 FQNEAQ (reference sequence). This CDR3 has 17 residues. Clones were read by immunoSEQ multiplex PCR, and TCRdb kept only the in-frame ones, dropping some. The repertoire holds about 100,000 clones, around 90% seen once, with roughly 1.7% in the top ten. Sequences were derived from peripheral blood, sampled on day 0 of AZD1222 vaccination. This TCR was sampled from an adult in good health. The chain employs TRBV7-9 and TRBJ2-1; TRBD2 matches at 7 bases. The CDR3 nucleotides are TGTGCCAGCAGCTCGGGAAGAGCGGGAATAGGGTTCAATGAGCAGTTCTTC. Protein sequence: CASSSGRAGIGFNEQFF.